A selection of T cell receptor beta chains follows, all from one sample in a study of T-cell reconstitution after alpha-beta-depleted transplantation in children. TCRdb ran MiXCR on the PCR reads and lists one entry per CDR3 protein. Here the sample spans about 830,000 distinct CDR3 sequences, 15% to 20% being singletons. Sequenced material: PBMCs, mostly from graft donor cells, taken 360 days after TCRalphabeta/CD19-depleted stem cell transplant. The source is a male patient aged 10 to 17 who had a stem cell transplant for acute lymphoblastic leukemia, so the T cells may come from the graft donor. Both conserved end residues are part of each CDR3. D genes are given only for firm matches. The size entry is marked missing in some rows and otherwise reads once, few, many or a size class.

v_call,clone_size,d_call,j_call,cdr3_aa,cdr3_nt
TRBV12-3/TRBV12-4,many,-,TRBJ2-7,CASSLQAAWEQYF,TGTGCCAGCAGTTTACAGGCTGCCTGGGAGCAGTACTTC
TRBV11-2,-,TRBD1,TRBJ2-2,CASSPFRTGDTNTGELFF,TGTGCCAGCAGCCCGTTTCGGACAGGGGACACGAACACCGGGGAGCTGTTTTTT
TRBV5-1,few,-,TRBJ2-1,CASSLLESPEQFF,TGCGCCAGCAGCTTGTTAGAGTCCCCAGAGCAGTTCTTC
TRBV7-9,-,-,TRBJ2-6,CASSESGTGANVLTF,TGTGCCAGCAGCGAGTCGGGTACCGGGGCCAACGTCCTGACTTTC
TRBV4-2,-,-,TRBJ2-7,CASSQSPFGSSYEQYF,TGTGCCAGCAGCCAGAGCCCCTTCGGGAGTTCCTACGAGCAGTACTTC
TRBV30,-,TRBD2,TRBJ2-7,CAWSEGLAPRTRFYEQYF,TGTGCCTGGAGTGAGGGACTAGCGCCCCGAACGCGGTTTTACGAGCAGTACTTC
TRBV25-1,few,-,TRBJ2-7,CASSEPGTYEQYF,TGTGCCAGCAGTGAGCCAGGGACCTACGAGCAGTACTTC
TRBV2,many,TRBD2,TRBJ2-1,CASSGLAEYNEQFF,TGTGCCAGCAGTGGACTAGCGGAGTACAATGAGCAGTTCTTC
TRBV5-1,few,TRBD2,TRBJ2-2,CASSQRLAAGTGELFF,TGCGCCAGCAGCCAAAGACTAGCGGCCGGCACCGGGGAGCTGTTTTTT
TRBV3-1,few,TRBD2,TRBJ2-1,CASSSWTSGRYNEQFF,TGTGCCAGCAGCTCTTGGACTAGCGGGAGGTACAATGAGCAGTTCTTC
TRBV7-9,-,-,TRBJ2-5,CASRPIGETQYF,TGTGCCAGCAGACCTATCGGAGAGACCCAGTACTTC
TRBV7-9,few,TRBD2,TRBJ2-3,CASSLGGAGGQDTQYF,TGTGCCAGCAGCTTAGGAGGAGCGGGAGGGCAAGATACGCAGTATTTT
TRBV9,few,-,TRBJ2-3,CASSPPRQFTSTDTQYF,TGTGCCAGCAGCCCACCCAGACAGTTCACTAGCACAGATACGCAGTATTTT
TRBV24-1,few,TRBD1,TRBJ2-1,CATSLDRGSSYNEQFF,TGTGCCACCAGCCTAGACAGGGGCTCCTCCTACAATGAGCAGTTCTTC
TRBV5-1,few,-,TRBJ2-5,CASSFPGSQETQYF,TGCGCCAGCAGCTTTCCAGGGAGTCAAGAGACCCAGTACTTC
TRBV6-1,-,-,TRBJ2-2,CASSLIAEAGELFF,TGTGCCAGCAGTCTAATAGCGGAAGCCGGGGAGCTGTTTTTT
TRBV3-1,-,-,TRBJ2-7,CASSSTLTRFREQYF,TGTGCCAGCAGCTCCACGCTGACTCGCTTTCGCGAGCAGTACTTC
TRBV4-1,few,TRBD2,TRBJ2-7,CASSPEREGLKYEQYF,TGCGCCAGCAGTCCCGAGCGGGAGGGCCTAAAGTACGAGCAGTACTTC
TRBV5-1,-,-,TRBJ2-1,CASSLWLTRSYNEQFF,TGCGCCAGCAGCTTATGGTTGACTAGATCCTACAATGAGCAGTTCTTC
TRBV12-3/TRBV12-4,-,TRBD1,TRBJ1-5,CASRPGQDIFNSNQPQHF,TGTGCCAGTCGACCGGGACAGGATATTTTTAATAGCAATCAGCCCCAGCATTTT
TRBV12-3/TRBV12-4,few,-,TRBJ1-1,CASSWTEKGEAFF,TGTGCCAGCAGTTGGACTGAAAAGGGTGAAGCTTTCTTT
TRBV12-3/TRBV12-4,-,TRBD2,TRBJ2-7,CASSSLGLAGYEQYF,TGTGCCAGCAGTTCGCTGGGACTAGCGGGGTACGAGCAGTACTTC